Described below is a single T cell receptor (beta chain) sequence and its context. The sample is drawn from a study of blood T cell repertoires in COVID-19. The CDR3 sequence is 15 residues long. V dropped 5 bases and J dropped 2; count of bases not matched to a gene: 6. The germline CDR1 and CDR2 sequences are SEHNR and FQNEAQ (reference sequence). Here immunoSEQ multiplex PCR was the method, and the copy in TCRdb shows in-frame clones only, minus some. The sample holds fewer than 250,000 clones, roughly nine tenths seen once. The chain employs TRBV7-9 and TRBJ2-1; 7 bases agree with TRBD2. The source is a woman between 40 and 50 years old in a cohort exposed to, infected with or recovered from COVID-19 (not recorded which). The specimen sequenced was PBMCs or T cells enriched from blood (not recorded which). The CDR3 protein is CASSLRLAPYNEQFF. The CDR3, as DNA: TGTGCCAGCAGCCTTCGACTAGCCCCCTACAATGAGCAGTTCTTC.